This T cell receptor (beta chain) comes out of a study of blood T cells in healthy people across ages. Study findings and constraints: The CMV status of each donor remained undetermined, and this could have confounded shifts in expanded clonotypes. A roughly linear age-dependent decrease characterized TCR beta diversity per million T cells. PBMCs went unsorted, and a conclusive naive versus antigen-experienced comparison was therefore prevented.

A second PCR, run for about 6 to 12 cycles, used a sample-barcoded 5' primer plus a J-beta primer mix. TCRdb passed the 5' RACE reads through MiXCR, listing each CDR3 protein once. The data contain 1.4 million or so distinct CDR3 sequences, under 55% of them singletons. This CDR3 comprises 16 residues. The V gene end was trimmed by 6 bases and the J gene end by 1 base; junction bases not matched to a gene: 8. A word on this clonotype: The antigen remains undetermined.

Sequencing used blood. V and J are TRBV12-3 or TRBV12-4 and TRBJ2-7; 11 bases line up with TRBD2. The clonotype was recovered from a woman in her late teens or twenties in good health. DNA of the CDR3: TGTGCCAGCAGCCACATAGGACTAGCGGGTTCCTACGAGCAGTACTTC. Amino acid sequence: CASSHIGLAGSYEQYF.